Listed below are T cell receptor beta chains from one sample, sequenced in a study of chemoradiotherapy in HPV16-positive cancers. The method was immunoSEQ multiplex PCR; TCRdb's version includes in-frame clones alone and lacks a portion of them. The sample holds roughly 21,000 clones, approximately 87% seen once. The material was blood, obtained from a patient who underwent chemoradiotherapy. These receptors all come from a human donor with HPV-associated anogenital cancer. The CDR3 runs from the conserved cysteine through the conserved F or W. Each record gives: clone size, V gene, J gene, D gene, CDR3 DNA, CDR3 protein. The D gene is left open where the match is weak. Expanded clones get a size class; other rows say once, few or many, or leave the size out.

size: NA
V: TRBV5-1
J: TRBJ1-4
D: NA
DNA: TGCGCCAGCAGCAATGGACAGATAGGCCTTGGGGAAAAACTGTTTTTT
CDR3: CASSNGQIGLGEKLFF

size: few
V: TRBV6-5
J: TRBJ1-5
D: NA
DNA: TGTGCCAGCAGCTCATCTTGGAATCAGCCCCAGCATTTT
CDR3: CASSSSWNQPQHF

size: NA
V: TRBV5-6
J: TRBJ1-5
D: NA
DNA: TGTGCCAGCAGCTTGATCGGCCAGGGCGGTCAGCCCCAGCATTTT
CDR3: CASSLIGQGGQPQHF

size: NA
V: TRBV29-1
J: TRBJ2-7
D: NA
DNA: TGCAGCGCTGCCCTTGGATACGAGCAGTACTTC
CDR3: CSAALGYEQYF

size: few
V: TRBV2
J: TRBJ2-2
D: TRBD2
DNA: TGTGCCAGCAGTGAACTAGCGGGAGGGTCGAACACCGGGGAGCTGTTTTTT
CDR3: CASSELAGGSNTGELFF

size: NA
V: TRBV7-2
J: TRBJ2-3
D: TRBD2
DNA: TGTGCCAGCAGCCTCGGACTAGCGGGGGGGGATACGCAGTATTTT
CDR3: CASSLGLAGGDTQYF

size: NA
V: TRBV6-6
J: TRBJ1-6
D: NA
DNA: TGTGCCAGCAGGGACGCGGGAATAGGATCACCCCTCCACTTT
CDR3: CASRDAGIGSPLHF

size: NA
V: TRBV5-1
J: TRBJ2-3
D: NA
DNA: TGCGCCAGCAGACGGATTCCGACCACAGATACGCAGTATTTT
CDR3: CASRRIPTTDTQYF

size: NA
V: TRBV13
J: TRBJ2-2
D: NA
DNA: TGTGCCAGCAGCTTGGGGGAGTCGCCGACCGGGGAGCTGTTTTTT
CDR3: CASSLGESPTGELFF

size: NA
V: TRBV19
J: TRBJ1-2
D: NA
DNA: TGTGCCAGTAGTACCCGAGGACAGTTAGCTAACTATGGCTACACCTTC
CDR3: CASSTRGQLANYGYTF

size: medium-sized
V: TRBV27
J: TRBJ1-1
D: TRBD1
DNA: TGTGCCAGCAGTCCCGGACAGGGGAGGGACACTGAAGCTTTCTTT
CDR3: CASSPGQGRDTEAFF

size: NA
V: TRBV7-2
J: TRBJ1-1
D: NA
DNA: TGTGCCAGCAGCTTAGCTATGAACACTGAAGCTTTCTTT
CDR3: CASSLAMNTEAFF

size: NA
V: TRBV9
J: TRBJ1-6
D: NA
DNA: TGTGCCAGCAGCCCTGTGGGAGGGAACTATAATTCACCCCTCCACTTT
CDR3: CASSPVGGNYNSPLHF

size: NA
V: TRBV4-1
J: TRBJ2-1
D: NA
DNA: TGCGCCAGCAGCCACCTCGCAGGGGTAACTGAGCAGTTCTTC
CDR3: CASSHLAGVTEQFF

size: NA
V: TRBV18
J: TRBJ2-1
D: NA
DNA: TGTGCCAGCTCACCAAACAAATACAATGAGCAGTTCTTC
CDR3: CASSPNKYNEQFF

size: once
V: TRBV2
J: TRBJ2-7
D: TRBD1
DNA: TGTGCCAGCAGGGACCCGGGACAGGGCGCACCCGAGCAGTACTTC
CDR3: CASRDPGQGAPEQYF

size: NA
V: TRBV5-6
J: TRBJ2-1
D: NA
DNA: TGTGCCAGCAGCTTGTCGTCTCGGGGGAGCTCCTACAATGAGCAGTTCTTC
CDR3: CASSLSSRGSSYNEQFF

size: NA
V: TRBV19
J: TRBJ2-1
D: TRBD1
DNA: TGTGCCAGTAGTATAGCCGGACAGGGTGGGGAGCAGTTCTTC
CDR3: CASSIAGQGGEQFF

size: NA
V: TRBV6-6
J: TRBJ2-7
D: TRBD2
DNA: TGTGCCAGCGGTCCAGCGGGGGGGACCTACGAGCAGTACTTC
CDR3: CASGPAGGTYEQYF

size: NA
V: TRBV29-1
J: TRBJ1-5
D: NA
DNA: TGCAGCGTTATTGTGGACAGTAGTTGGCAGCCCCAGCATTTT
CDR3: CSVIVDSSWQPQHF

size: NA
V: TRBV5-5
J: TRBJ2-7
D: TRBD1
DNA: TGTGCCAGCAGCTTGGGGACAGGAGGCGAGCAGTACTTC
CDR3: CASSLGTGGEQYF

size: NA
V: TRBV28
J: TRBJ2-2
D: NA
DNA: TGTGCCACCGACGGATTGGGGCGAAGTGCCACCGGGGAGCTGTTTTTT
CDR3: CATDGLGRSATGELFF

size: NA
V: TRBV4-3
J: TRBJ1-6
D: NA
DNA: TGCGCCAGCAGCCCAACGACAGGTGGATCACCCCTCCACTTT
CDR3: CASSPTTGGSPLHF

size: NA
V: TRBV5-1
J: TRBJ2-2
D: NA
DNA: TGCGCCAGCAGCCCCGGGGGGGAGCTGTTTTTT
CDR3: CASSPGGELFF

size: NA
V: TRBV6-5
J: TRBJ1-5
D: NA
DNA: TGTGCCAGCAGTTACGGGGTAGCTCCCCCCGGGCCCCAGCATTTT
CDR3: CASSYGVAPPGPQHF

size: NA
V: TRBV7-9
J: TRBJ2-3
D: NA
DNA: TGTGCCAGCAGCGTATTAGCCCAGAAATCTAGCACAGATACGCAGTATTTT
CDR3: CASSVLAQKSSTDTQYF

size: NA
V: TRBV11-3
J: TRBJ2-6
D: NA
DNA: TGTGCCAGCAGCCCACCGGCCGATGGGGCCAACGTCCTGACTTTC
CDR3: CASSPPADGANVLTF

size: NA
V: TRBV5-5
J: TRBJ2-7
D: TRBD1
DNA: TGTGCCAGCAGCCGGACCGGGACAGGGGGCCGCAAAGAGCTGGACTTC
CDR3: CASSRTGTGGRKELDF

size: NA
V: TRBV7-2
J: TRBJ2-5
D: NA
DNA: TGTGCCAGCAGCCCACCCGGGGGGACCCAGTACTTC
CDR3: CASSPPGGTQYF

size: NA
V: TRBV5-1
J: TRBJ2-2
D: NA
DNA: TGCGCCAGCAGCTCGAGGGTTGGGCCGAACACCGGGGAGCTGTTTTTT
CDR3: CASSSRVGPNTGELFF

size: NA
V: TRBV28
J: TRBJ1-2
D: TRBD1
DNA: TGTGCCACCTCCTACAGGGGCAACTATGGCTACACCTTC
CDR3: CATSYRGNYGYTF

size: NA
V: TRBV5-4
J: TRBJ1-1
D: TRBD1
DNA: TGTGCCAGCAGGCAATCCGGGACAGGGTTCACTGAAGCTTTCTTT
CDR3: CASRQSGTGFTEAFF

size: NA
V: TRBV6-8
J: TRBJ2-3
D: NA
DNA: TGTGCCAGCGGGGGGGGGCAGTTCAGTACGCAGTATTTT
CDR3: CASGGGQFSTQYF

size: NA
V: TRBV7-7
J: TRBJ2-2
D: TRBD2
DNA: TGTGCTAGCAGGGCTAGCGGGAGTCTCGCCGGGGAGCTGTTTTTT
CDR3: CASRASGSLAGELFF

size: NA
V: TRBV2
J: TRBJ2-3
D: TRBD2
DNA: TGTGCCAGCAGTGAGGGGCTAGCGGGGGGGCGAGGTACGCAGTATTTT
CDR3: CASSEGLAGGRGTQYF

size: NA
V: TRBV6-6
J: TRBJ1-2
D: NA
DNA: TGTGCCAGCAGTTTCCGCGGGGCAAGCTACACCTTC
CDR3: CASSFRGASYTF

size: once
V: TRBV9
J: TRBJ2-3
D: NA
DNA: TGTGCCAGCAGCGCTAGTTTTTTCCCAGATACGCAGTATTTT
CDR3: CASSASFFPDTQYF

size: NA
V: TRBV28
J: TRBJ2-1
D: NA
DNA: TGTGCCAGCAGTTATAATGAGCAGTTCTTC
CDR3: CASSYNEQFF

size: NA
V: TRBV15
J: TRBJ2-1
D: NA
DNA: TGTGCCACCAGACAAACGGGCAATGAGCAGTTCTTC
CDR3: CATRQTGNEQFF

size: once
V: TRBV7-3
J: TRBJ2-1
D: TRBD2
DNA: TGTGCCAGCAGCTTCGCTAGCGGGGGACTTAATGAGCAGTTCTTC
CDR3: CASSFASGGLNEQFF

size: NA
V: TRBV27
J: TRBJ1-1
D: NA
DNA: TGTGCCAGCCGAAAACACCAGGGGAGCATGAACACTGAAGCTTTCTTT
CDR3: CASRKHQGSMNTEAFF

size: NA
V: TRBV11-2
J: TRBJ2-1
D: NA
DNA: TGTGCCAGCAGCTCTAGAGGGATTAGCGGAAGCTCCTACAATGAGCAGTTCTTC
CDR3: CASSSRGISGSSYNEQFF

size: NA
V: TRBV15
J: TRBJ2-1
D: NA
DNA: TGTGCCACCAGCCCCCACGGGGGCGCTGACAATGAGCAGTTCTTC
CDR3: CATSPHGGADNEQFF

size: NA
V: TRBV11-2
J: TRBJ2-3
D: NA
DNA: TGTGCCAGCAGCCACGGGACTCGCACAGATACGCAGTATTTT
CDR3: CASSHGTRTDTQYF

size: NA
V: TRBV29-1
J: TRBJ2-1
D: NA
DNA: TGCAGCGTTGTCGGGATTAGCGGAGGCCACTACAATGAGCAGTTCTTC
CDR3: CSVVGISGGHYNEQFF

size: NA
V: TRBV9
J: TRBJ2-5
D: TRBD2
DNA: TGTGCCAGCAGCGTGGCGGCGGGAGGGAAAGAGACCCAGTACTTC
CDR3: CASSVAAGGKETQYF

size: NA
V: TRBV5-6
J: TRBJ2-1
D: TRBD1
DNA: TGTGCCAGCAGCTTGGCGGGACAGGGTAGAGTTAATGAGCAGTTCTTC
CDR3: CASSLAGQGRVNEQFF

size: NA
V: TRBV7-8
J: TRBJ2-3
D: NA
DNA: TGTGCCAGCAGCTTTGACAGATACACAGATACGCAGTATTTT
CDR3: CASSFDRYTDTQYF

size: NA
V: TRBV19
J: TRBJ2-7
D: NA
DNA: TGTGCCAGTAGTACCGAAACAGGGACCTACGAGCAGTACTTC
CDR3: CASSTETGTYEQYF

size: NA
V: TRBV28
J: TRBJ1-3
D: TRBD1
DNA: TGTGCCGGACAGGGGGCGCGGGGAAACACCATATATTTT
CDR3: CAGQGARGNTIYF

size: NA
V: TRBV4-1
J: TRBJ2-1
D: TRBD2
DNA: TGCGCCAGCAGCCAAGATCAGCGGGGGGGTAGAGATGAGCAGTTCTTC
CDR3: CASSQDQRGGRDEQFF

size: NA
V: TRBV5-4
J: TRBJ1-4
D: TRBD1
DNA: TGTGCCAGCAGCCCGACAGGGAATAGGGAAAAACTGTTTTTT
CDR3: CASSPTGNREKLFF

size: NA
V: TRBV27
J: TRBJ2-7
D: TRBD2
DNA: TGTGCCAGCAGTTTAGCGGGAGGTCCCTACGAGCAGTACTTC
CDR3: CASSLAGGPYEQYF

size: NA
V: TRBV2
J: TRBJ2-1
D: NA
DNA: TGTGCCAGCAGTGAAGAGGGTGAGCAGTTCTTC
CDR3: CASSEEGEQFF

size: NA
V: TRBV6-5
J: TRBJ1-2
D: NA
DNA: TGTGCCAGCAGTACCGGAACAGGGTGGGGTGGCTACACCTTC
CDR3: CASSTGTGWGGYTF

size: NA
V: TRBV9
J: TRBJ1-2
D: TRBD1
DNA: TGTGCCAGCAGTGATCCCCAGGGGGCGCGCGGCTACACCTTC
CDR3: CASSDPQGARGYTF

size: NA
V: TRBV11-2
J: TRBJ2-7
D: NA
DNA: TGTGCCAGCAGCTTAGACGCTCGGGCCGCCCCGTACTTC
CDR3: CASSLDARAAPYF

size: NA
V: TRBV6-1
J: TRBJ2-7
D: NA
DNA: TGTGCCAGCAGTGAACCAAGCACCTACGAGCAGTACTTC
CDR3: CASSEPSTYEQYF

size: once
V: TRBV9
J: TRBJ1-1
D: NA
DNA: TGTGCCAGCAGCTCCGGTCCCCATTTGAACACTGAAGCTTTCTTT
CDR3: CASSSGPHLNTEAFF